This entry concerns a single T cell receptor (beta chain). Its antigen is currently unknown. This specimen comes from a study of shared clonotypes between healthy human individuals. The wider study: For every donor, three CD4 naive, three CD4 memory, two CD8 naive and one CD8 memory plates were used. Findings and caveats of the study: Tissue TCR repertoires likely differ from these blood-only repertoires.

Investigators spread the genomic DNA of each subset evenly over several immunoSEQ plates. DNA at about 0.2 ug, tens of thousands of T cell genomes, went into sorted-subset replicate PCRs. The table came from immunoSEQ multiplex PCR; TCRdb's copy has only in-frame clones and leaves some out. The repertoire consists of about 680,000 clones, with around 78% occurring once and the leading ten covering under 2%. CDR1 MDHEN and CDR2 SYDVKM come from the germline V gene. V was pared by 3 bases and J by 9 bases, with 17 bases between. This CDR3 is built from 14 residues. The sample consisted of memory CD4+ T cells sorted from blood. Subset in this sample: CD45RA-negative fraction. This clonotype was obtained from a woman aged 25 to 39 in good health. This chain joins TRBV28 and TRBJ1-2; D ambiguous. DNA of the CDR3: TGTGCCAGCAGTTTTCTCACACCGTATTATAGCTACACCTTC. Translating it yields CASSFLTPYYSYTF.